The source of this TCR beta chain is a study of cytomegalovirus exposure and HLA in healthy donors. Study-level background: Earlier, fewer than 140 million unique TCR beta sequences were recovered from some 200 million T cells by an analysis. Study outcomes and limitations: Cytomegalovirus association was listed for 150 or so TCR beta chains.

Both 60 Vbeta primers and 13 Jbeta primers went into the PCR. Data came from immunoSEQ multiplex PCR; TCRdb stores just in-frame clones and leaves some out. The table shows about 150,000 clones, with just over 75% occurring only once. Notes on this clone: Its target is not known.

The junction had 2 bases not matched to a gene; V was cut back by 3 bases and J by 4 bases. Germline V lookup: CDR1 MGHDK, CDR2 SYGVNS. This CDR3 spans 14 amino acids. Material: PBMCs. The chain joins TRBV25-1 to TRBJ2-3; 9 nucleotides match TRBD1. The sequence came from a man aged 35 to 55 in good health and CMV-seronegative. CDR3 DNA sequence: TGTGCCAGCAGTGATGACAGGGGGGCAGATACGCAGTATTTT. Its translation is CASSDDRGADTQYF. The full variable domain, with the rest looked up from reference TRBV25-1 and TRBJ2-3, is EADIYQTPRYLVIGTGKKITLECSQTMGHDKMYWYQQDPGMELHLIHYSYGVNSTEKGDLSSESTVSRIRTEHFPLTLESARPSHTSQYLCASSDDRGADTQYFGPGTRLTVL.